This record looks at one T cell receptor (beta chain) sequence and its context. Its antigen is not known. TCRdb re-called the 5' RACE reads with MiXCR, one entry per CDR3 protein. The data show a few hundred thousand distinct CDR3 sequences, about 8.3% seen once. This sample is drawn from a study of identical twins. Study results and caveats: Whereas memory repertoires showed no such difference, abundant cord blood beta clonotypes carried fewer insertions. Cross-sectional statistics, not tracking of the same donors, supported the conclusions. Invariant MAIT and iNKT cells may have partly biased zero-insertion analyses.

This sample also belongs to another study, concerning yellow fever vaccine responses in identical twins. This second study notes: After vaccination, twins' T cell response reportedly seemed partly convergent, partly personalized.

This clonotype was obtained from a woman between 18 and 30 years old in good health. Sequenced input: CD8+ T cells sorted from blood.

The CDR3 here is CATLLGLNYNEQFF. The CDR3, as DNA: TGTGCCACCCTCTTGGGGTTGAACTACAATGAGCAGTTCTTC. The chain uses TRBV6-2 or TRBV6-3 and TRBJ2-1; D remains unclear. CDR3 size: 14 residues. Germline CDR1 is MNHEY and CDR2 is SVGEGT. V lost 10 bases to trimming and J lost 3 bases, with 16 bases between them.